The entry that follows covers one T cell receptor beta chain sequence. In this sample, this clonotype turned up a few times. What antigen it recognizes has not been identified. No base quality values were provided; no much bigger clone lies one nucleotide off. The donors were around 39 Caucasian individuals from Russia, aged roughly 6 to 100 years, who were systemically healthy. Roughly 11 milliliters of peripheral blood were drawn from each donor into EDTA-treated Vacutainer tubes. Ficoll-Paque density-gradient centrifugation was used to isolate PBMCs, with at least 6.5 million per sample. Total RNA, at least 6 micrograms per sample, was extracted from PBMCs with Trizol reagent. For every donor, flow cytometry on a PBMC aliquot measured the percentage of naive CD45RAhigh/CD27high T cells. Library method: 5' RACE. TCRdb lists the instrument as Illumina HiSeq 2500. A second PCR of roughly 7 to 11 cycles was performed with a sample-barcoded 5' primer and a J-beta primer mix. A unique molecular identifier was introduced onto each TCR beta cDNA molecule by a template-switch 5' adaptor carrying 12 random nucleotides. Each sample yielded at least 3 million CDR3-containing paired-end reads. First-strand cDNA synthesis was performed from all RNA using the Mint cDNA synthesis kit, with priming by a TRBC-specific oligonucleotide. All cDNA was treated with uracil-DNA glycosylase and then went through a first 18-cycle PCR with the universal primers M1SS and BC2_uni_R. In the authors' own workflow: For normalization, 1 million high-quality reads were randomly selected from each sample, with every read carrying a distinct molecular identifier. Instead of being binned into consensus sequences, reads with shared molecular identifiers were discarded. CDR3 identification, clonotype clustering and error correction used MiTCR with a Q25 quality threshold and the strictest error-elimination algorithm. A nonparametric unseen species model with Euler transformation was used to estimate a lower bound on total TCR beta diversity. TCRdb applied fastp at Q25 and MiXCR to the public reads, then kept only in-frame beta chains. Identical CDR3 protein sequences are pooled into one entry, listed with their most common genes and DNA. TCRdb assigned the V and J calls; the authors' analysis was not used. In this sample the table shows about a million distinct CDR3 sequences, roughly two fifths of which occur a single time. The ten largest clones add up to approximately 14% of the sample.

The sample originates from a study of blood T cells in healthy people across ages (dated by TCRdb to 2014 to 2015). Some background on the complete study: In model experiments, template switching captured roughly one uniquely barcoded TCR beta cDNA molecule for every two T cells. Four age groups were formed from the donors: young (average approximately 16 years), middle-aged (around 39), aged (around 62) and long-lived (approximately 78). Using the same blood draw, the study looked at two additional independent replicas of 1 million unique cDNA reads for two donors, one aged 18 to 30 and the other aged 80 or older. To track age-related changes in TCR beta repertoire diversity, the study relied on deep sequencing normalized with unique cDNA molecular identifiers. To avoid experimental bias, donors of different ages were distributed randomly across sequencing lanes.

Between the V and J ends, shortened by 1 base and 4 bases respectively, the junction contains 20 bases. The CDR3 numbers 18 residues from cysteine through phenylalanine. The sequence is cut down to CDR3 DNA, 54 bases in frame from base 1. From a lookup of the germline V gene (reference sequence), CDR1 and CDR2 are SEHNR and FQNEAQ. Overall study outcomes, separate from this receptor: There was a strong correlation between observed TCR beta diversity and the percentage of naive T cells measured by flow cytometry. Observed TCR beta diversity per million T cells fell roughly linearly with age, and a significant reduction was already apparent by age about 43. Compared with the aged group, more naive CD4+ T cells, fewer expanded clones and increased TCR diversity were shown by the long-lived group, suggesting age selection. Donor CMV infection status was unknown, potentially confounding age-related changes in expanded clonotypes. Total diversity estimates from one million sequenced T cells were considered lower bounds and underestimates. Conclusive comparison of naive and antigen-experienced compartments was prevented by the profiling of bulk unsorted PBMCs.

The receptor comes from a man younger than 35 in good health. Sequencing was carried out using blood. This chain joins TRBV7-9 to TRBJ2-1; the D gene cannot be resolved reliably. The DNA reads TGTGCCAGCAGCTTAGACCCCGCTTGGGCATTTAAGTACAATGAGCAGTTCTTC. Translated, it reads CASSLDPAWAFKYNEQFF.